The 2 T cell receptor beta chains given below trace back to one sample, sequenced in a study of blood T cell repertoires in COVID-19. Profiled with immunoSEQ multiplex PCR; TCRdb holds only in-frame clones, not every one. Of 220,000 or so clones listed, approximately 85% are singletons. The sample comprised peripheral blood. The receptors were gathered from a woman of 80 years or more with COVID-19, enrolled during active disease.

This clone was recorded only once. The chain has TRBV2 and TRBJ2-7; 7 nucleotides agree with TRBD1. V lost 5 bases, J lost 7 bases, and 11 bases stayed unmatched. CDR3 size: 14 residues. Germline V gene lookup returns CDR1 SNHLY and CDR2 FYNNEI. CDR3 in DNA: TGTGCCAGCAGTAGACAGGGCCTGATAGAGGAGCAGTACTTC. Translation: CASSRQGLIEEQYF.

This CDR3 is CASSLYAHAAGANVLTF. The DNA for the CDR3 is TGTGCCAGCAGCTTATATGCCCACGCAGCTGGGGCCAACGTCCTGACTTTC. The V and J genes are TRBV7-9 and TRBJ2-6; D is unclear. The CDR3 length is 17 residues. Germline V lookup: CDR1 SEHNR, CDR2 FQNEAQ (reference sequence). Trimming took off 2 bases at V and 2 bases at J, with 13 bases between the two ends.